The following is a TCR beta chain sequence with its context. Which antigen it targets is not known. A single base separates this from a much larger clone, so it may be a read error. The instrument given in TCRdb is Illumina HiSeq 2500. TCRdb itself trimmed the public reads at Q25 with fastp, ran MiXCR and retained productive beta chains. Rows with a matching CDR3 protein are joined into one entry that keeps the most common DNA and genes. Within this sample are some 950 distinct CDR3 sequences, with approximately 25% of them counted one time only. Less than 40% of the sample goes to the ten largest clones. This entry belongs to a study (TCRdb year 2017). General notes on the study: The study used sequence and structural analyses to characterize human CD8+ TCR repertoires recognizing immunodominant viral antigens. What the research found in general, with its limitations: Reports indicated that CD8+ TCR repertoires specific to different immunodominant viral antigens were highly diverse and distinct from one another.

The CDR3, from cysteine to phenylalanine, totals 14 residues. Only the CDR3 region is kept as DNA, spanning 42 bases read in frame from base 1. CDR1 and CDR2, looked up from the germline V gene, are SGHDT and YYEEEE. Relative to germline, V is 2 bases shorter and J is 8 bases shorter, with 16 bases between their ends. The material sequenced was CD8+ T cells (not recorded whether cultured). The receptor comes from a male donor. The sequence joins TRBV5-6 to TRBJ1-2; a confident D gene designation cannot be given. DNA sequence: TGTGCCAGCAGCTTTAAGGCCGGGGATCAGGGCTACACCTTC. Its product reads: CASSFKAGDQGYTF.